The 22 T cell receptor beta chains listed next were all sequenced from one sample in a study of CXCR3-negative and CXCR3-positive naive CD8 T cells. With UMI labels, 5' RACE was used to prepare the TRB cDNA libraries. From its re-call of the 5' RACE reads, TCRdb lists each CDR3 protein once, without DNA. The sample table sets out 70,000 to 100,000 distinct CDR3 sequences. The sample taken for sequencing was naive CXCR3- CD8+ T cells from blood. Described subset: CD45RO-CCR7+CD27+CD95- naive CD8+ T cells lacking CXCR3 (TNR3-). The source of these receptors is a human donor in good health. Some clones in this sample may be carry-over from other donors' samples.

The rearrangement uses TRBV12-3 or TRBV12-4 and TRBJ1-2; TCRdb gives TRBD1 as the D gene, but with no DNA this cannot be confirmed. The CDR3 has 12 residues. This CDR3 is CASRDRFYGYTF.

The CDR3 reads CASSLLMGGWYEQYF. This sequence joins TRBV28 and TRBJ2-7; with no DNA, the TCRdb D assignment of TRBD1 cannot be verified. From germline, CDR1 is MDHEN and CDR2 SYDVKM. The CDR3 extends over 15 amino acids.

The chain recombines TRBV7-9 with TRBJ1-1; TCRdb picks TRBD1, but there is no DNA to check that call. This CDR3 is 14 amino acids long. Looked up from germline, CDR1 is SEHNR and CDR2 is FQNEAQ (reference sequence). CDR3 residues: CASTPQGMNTEAFF.

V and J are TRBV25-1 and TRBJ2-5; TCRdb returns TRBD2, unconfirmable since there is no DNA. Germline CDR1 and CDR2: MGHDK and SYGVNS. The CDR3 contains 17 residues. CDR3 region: CASSEYMDGRMGETQYF.

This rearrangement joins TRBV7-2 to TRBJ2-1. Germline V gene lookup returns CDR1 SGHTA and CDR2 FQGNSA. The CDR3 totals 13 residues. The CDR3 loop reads CASSLGAWDEQFF.

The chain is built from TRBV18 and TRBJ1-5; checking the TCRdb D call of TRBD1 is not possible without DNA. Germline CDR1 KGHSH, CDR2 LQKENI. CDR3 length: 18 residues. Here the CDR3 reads CASSPLDRDVAGNQPQHF.

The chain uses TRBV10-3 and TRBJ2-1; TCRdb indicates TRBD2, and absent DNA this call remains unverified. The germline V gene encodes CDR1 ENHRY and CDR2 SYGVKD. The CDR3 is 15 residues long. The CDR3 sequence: CAVSESSEGWREQFF.

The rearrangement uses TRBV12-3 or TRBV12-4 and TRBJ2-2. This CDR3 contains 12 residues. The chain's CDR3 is CARQIATGELFF.

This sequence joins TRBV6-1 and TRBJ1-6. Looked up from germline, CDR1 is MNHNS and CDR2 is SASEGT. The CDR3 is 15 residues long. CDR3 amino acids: CASRNRMPLLSPLHF.

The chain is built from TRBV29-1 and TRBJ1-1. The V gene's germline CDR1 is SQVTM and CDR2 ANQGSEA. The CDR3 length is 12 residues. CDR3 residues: CSFTFLGTEAFF.

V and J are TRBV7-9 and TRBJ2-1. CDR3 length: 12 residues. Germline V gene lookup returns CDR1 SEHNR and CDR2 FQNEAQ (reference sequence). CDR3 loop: CASSLAKNEQFF.

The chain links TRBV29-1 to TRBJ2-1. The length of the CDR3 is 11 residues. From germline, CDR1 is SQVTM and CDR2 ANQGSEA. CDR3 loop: CSVSDYNEQFF.

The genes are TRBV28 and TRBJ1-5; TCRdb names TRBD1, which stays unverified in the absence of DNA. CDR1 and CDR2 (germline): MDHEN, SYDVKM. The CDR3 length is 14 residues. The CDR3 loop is CASSFTGKNQPQHF.

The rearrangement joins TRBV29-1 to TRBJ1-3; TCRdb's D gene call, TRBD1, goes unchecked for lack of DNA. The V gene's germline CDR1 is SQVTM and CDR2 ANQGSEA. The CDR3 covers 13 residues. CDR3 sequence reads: CSGGLPGGNTIYF. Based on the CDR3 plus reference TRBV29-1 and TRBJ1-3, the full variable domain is SAVISQKPSRDICQRGTSLTIQCQVDSQVTMMFWYRQQPGQSLTLIATANQGSEATYESGFVIDKFPISRPNLTFSTLTVSNMSPEDSSIYLCSGGLPGGNTIYFGEGSWLTVV.

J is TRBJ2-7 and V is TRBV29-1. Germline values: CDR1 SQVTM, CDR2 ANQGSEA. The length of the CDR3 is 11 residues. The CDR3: CSVGSSYEQYF.

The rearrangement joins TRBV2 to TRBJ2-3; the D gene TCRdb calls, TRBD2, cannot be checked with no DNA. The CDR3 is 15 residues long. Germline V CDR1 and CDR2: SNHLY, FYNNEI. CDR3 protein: CAIHLGTSGGDTQYF.

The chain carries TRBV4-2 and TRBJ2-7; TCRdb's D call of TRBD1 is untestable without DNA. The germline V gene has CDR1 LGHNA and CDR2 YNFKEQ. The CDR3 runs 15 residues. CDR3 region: CASSQVTGKDYEQYF.

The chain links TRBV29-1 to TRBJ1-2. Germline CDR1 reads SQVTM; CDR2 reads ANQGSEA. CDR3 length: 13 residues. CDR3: CSVEGQGYYGYTF.

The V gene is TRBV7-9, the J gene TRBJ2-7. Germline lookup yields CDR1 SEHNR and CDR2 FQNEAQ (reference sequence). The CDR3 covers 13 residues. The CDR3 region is CASSLVASYEQYF.

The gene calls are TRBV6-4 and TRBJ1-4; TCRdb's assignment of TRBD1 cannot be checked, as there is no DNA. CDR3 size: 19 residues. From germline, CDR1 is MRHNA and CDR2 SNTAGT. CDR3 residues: CASSDSWGDRRTTNEKLFF.

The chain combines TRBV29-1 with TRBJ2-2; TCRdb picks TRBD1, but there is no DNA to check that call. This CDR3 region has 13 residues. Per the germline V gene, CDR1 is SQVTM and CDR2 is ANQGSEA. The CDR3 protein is CSVTDRDKEELFF.

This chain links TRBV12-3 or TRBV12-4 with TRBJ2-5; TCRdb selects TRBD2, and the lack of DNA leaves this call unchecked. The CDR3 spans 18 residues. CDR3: CASSLAPGLAGTQETQYF.